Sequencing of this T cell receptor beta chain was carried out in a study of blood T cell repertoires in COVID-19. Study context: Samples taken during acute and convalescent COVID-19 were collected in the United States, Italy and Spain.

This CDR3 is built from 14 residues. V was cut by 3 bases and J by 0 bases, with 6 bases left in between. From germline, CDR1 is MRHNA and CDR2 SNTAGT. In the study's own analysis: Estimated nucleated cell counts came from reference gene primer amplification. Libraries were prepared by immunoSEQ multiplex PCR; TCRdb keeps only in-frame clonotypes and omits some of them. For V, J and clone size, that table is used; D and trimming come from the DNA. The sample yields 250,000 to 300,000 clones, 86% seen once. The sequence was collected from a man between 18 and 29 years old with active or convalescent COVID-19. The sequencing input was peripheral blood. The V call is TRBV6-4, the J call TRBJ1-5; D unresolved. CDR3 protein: CASSENGSNQPQHF. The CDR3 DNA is TGTGCCAGCAGTGAAAACGGTAGCAATCAGCCCCAGCATTTT.